The 21 T cell receptor beta chains given below trace back to one sample, sequenced in a study of T cells after yellow fever vaccination (dated by TCRdb to about 2019). The label giving this sample's treatment or condition can be read as: live attenuated yellow fever vaccine strain. The protocol used for the library was 5' RACE. Sequenced on an Illumina HiSeq 2500. TCRdb applied fastp at Q25 and MiXCR to the public reads, then kept only in-frame beta chains. Records with the same CDR3 protein are collapsed into one entry carrying the most frequent genes and DNA. The sample table records under 250,000 distinct CDR3 sequences; 6.9% of these occur just once. The ten largest clones represent about 0.85% of the sample. The sequencing used CD4+ T cells sorted from PBMCs, collected 15 days after the yellow fever booster vaccination. The receptor source for this set is a man younger than 40 who received the YFV17D yellow fever vaccine.

V is TRBV20-1 and J is TRBJ2-1; D might be TRBD1 or TRBD2, each matching 5 bases. The germline V and J ends were trimmed by 2 bases and 0 bases, with 11 bases remaining between them. Germline V gene sequence: CDR1 DFQATT, CDR2 SNEGSKA (reference sequence). There are 15 residues in the CDR3. CDR3 sequence: CSARLRESSYNEQFF. In DNA form, the CDR3 reads TGCAGTGCTAGACTCAGGGAGAGCTCCTACAATGAGCAGTTCTTC.

This clonotype was recorded a few times. V gene TRBV12-3 or TRBV12-4 combines with J gene TRBJ2-3; TRBD2 aligns across 8 bases. Trimming removed 6 bases from V and 2 bases from J; junction bases left unmatched: 7. This CDR3 has 15 residues. Written as DNA, the CDR3 is TGTGCCAGCAGCACGAGCGGGAGACCCACAGATACGCAGTATTTT. Translating gives CASSTSGRPTDTQYF.

As to this clonotype: A read error may be the cause here, since a much bigger clone is one base away. The chain joins TRBV20-1 to TRBJ2-1; no reliable D call. This CDR3 comprises 14 residues. V lost 4 bases to trimming and J lost 5 bases, with 15 bases between them. Germline lookup yields CDR1 DFQATT and CDR2 SNEGSKA (reference sequence). The CDR3 bases are TGCAGTGCTATAAGGGCCGGCAGCGACAATGAGCAGTTCTTC. Protein product: CSAIRAGSDNEQFF.

The chain is built from TRBV28 and TRBJ2-1; the D is unclear. Germline assignment: CDR1 MDHEN and CDR2 SYDVKM. CDR3 size: 16 residues. V lost 8 bases to trimming and J lost 8 bases, with 25 bases between them. The CDR3: CASVPPRRPRKDEQFF. CDR3 sequence (DNA): TGTGCCAGCGTTCCGCCCCGGCGACCGCGAAAGGATGAGCAGTTCTTC.

This clonotype was seen many times. The V and J genes are TRBV5-4 and TRBJ2-1; D possibly corresponds to TRBD2 (5 bases). V lost 0 bases, J lost 6 bases, and 7 bases lay in between. Germline V lookup: CDR1 SGHNT, CDR2 YYREEE (reference sequence). The CDR3 extends over 13 amino acids. CDR3 in amino acids: CASSLERANEQFF. The DNA of the CDR3 is TGTGCCAGCAGCTTGGAGAGGGCCAATGAGCAGTTCTTC.

The table lists this clonotype with a few counts. The rearrangement joins TRBV7-8 to TRBJ2-2; a possible D gene is TRBD2 (6 bases). This CDR3 contains 15 residues. Germline V lookup: CDR1 SGHVS, CDR2 FQNEAQ. V lost 2 bases and J 3 bases, leaving 10 bases between the germline ends. The CDR3 is CASSLRRGDTGELFF. The CDR3 DNA follows: TGTGCCAGCAGCTTAAGGCGGGGAGACACCGGGGAGCTGTTTTTT. The full variable domain, completed using reference TRBV7-8 and TRBJ2-2, is GAGVSQSPRYKVAKRGQDVALRCDPISGHVSLFWYQQALGQGPEFLTYFQNEAQLDKSGLPSDRFFAERPEGSVSTLKIQRTQQEDSAVYLCASSLRRGDTGELFFGEGSRLTVL.

This clonotype came up a few times. The chain has TRBV5-1 and TRBJ1-1; D gene unclear. Deletions cut 4 bases from V and 4 bases from J, with 11 bases between. The length of the CDR3 is 13 residues. Germline-derived CDR1 and CDR2 are SGHRS and YFSETQ. CDR3 in DNA: TGCGCCAGCAGCGAAGGGATGGGCACTGAAGCTTTCTTT. Its translation: CASSEGMGTEAFF.

The chain links TRBV9 to TRBJ2-1, with D maybe TRBD2 (6 bases). Trimming left V 7 bases short and J 5 bases short, with 19 bases between. Per germline, CDR1 SGDLS and CDR2 YYNGEE. The CDR3 contains 15 residues. CDR3 in DNA: TGTGCCAGCGGCGGGAAGCCGGGGCGAAACAATGAGCAGTTCTTC. As protein: CASGGKPGRNNEQFF.

This clonotype was detected ten times or more. J is TRBJ2-5 and V is TRBV7-2; TRBD2 matches 10 bases. V dropped 3 bases and J dropped 1; count of bases not matched to a gene: 5. Germline values: CDR1 SGHTA, CDR2 FQGNSA. The CDR3 contains 16 residues. CDR3 amino acids: CASSFSLAGAQETQYF. The CDR3 bases are TGTGCCAGCAGCTTCTCGCTAGCGGGAGCCCAAGAGACCCAGTACTTC.

This clonotype was seen more than once but under ten times. This chain uses TRBV7-6 with TRBJ2-1; D possibly corresponds to TRBD2 (6 bases). Germline CDR1 SGHVS, CDR2 FNYEAQ. V was clipped by 5 bases and J by 9 bases, with 14 bases between them. The CDR3 is made up of 13 amino acids. CDR3 protein: CASSGRLGGEQFF. The CDR3 DNA reads TGTGCCAGCAGCGGACGACTAGGCGGTGAGCAGTTCTTC. The whole variable domain, filled in from reference TRBV7-6 and TRBJ2-1, reads GAGVSQSPRYKVTKRGQDVALRCDPISGHVSLYWYRQALGQGPEFLTYFNYEAQQDKSGLPNDRFSAERPEGSISTLTIQRTEQRDSAMYRCASSGRLGGEQFFGPGTRLTVL.

This clonotype was recorded at least ten times. The chain employs TRBV24-1 and TRBJ2-7; tentatively, D is TRBD1 (5 bases). Germline CDR1 and CDR2: KGHDR and SFDVKD. The V end was cut by 3 bases, the J end by 13 bases, with 27 bases between. This CDR3 has 16 amino acids. CDR3 loop: CATSDQGDYQSFRLYF. For the CDR3, the DNA is TGTGCCACCAGTGATCAAGGGGATTACCAAAGCTTTCGCCTTTACTTC.

The rearrangement uses TRBV27 and TRBJ2-1; D unclear. Trimming shortened V by 0 bases and J by 7 bases, and 19 bases separated the two germline ends. Germline-derived CDR1 and CDR2 are MNHEY and SMNVEV (reference sequence). This CDR3 comprises 17 residues. The CDR3 DNA sequence: TGTGCCAGCAGTTTATCGGGCGGTAGCAACCCAACAAATGAGCAGTTCTTC. It is translated as CASSLSGGSNPTNEQFF.

The chain joins TRBV25-1 to TRBJ2-7, with D perhaps assigned TRBD1 or TRBD2 (5 bases each). Germline V lookup: CDR1 MGHDK, CDR2 SYGVNS. The CDR3 extends over 15 amino acids. V lost 5 bases, J lost 4 bases, and 18 bases lay in between. The CDR3 sequence: CASSKALRGGYEQYF. CDR3 coding DNA: TGTGCCAGCAGTAAGGCCCTGAGGGGTGGGTACGAGCAGTACTTC.

This clonotype appeared many times. This chain uses TRBV6-5 with TRBJ2-7; no reliable D call. Germline V gene sequence: CDR1 MNHEY, CDR2 SVGAGI. Trimming took 5 bases from V and 9 from J, leaving 11 bases between them. CDR3 length: 11 residues. The CDR3 nucleotides are TGTGCCAGCAGTAGCCTTTCCGCGCAGTACTTC. Its protein product is CASSSLSAQYF.

The gene calls are TRBV30 and TRBJ2-1, with D perhaps assigned TRBD1 or TRBD2 (6 bases each). The CDR3 is 12 residues long. Germline V gene data show CDR1 as GTSNPN and CDR2 as SVGIG (reference sequence). V gave up 5 bases and J gave up 10 bases, with 15 bases separating them. In DNA form, the CDR3 reads TGTGCCTGGGGGGGGCGGTCTGGCGAGCAGTTCTTC. Translated: CAWGGRSGEQFF.

About this clonotype: A single base separates this from a much larger clone, so it may be a read error. The V and J genes are TRBV6-6 and TRBJ2-2, with a tentative D call TRBD2 (6 bases). Per the germline V gene, CDR1 is MNHNY and CDR2 is SVGAGI (reference sequence). This CDR3 region has 13 residues. Trimming took 8 bases from V and 8 from J, leaving 15 bases between them. CDR3 DNA: TGTGCCAGCTGGCAACCCGGGAGAGGGGAGCTGTTTTTT. It is translated as CASWQPGRGELFF.

This clonotype was counted many times. The chain carries TRBV27 and TRBJ1-1; D remains ambiguous. Trimming pared 6 bases from V and 0 bases from J, leaving 11 bases between. The CDR3 is 14 residues long. CDR1 and CDR2 from the germline V gene are MNHEY and SMNVEV (reference sequence). CDR3 in amino acids: CASRRPEVNTEAFF. As DNA, the CDR3 is TGTGCCAGCAGACGCCCGGAGGTGAACACTGAAGCTTTCTTT.

CDR3 residues: CASSYTGIQETQYF. DNA for the CDR3: TGTGCCAGCAGCTATACAGGGATCCAAGAGACCCAGTACTTC. This chain links TRBV7-2 with TRBJ2-5; tentatively, D is TRBD1 (6 bases). V was shortened by 4 bases and J by 1 base, with 10 bases between the two germline ends. Per germline, CDR1 SGHTA and CDR2 FQGNSA. This CDR3 is 14 amino acids long.

This chain connects TRBV4-3 to TRBJ2-5; no firm D call. V was pared by 4 bases and J by 4 bases, with 19 bases between. Per germline, CDR1 LGHNA and CDR2 YSLEER. The CDR3 is 16 residues long. The CDR3: CASSPAGWGMAETQYF. The CDR3 coding sequence is TGCGCCAGCAGCCCAGCCGGTTGGGGAATGGCAGAGACCCAGTACTTC.

The chain recombines TRBV5-1 with TRBJ2-7, with D unclear. The CDR3 spans 15 residues. V was clipped by 2 bases and J by 3 bases, with 15 bases between them. CDR1 is SGHRS and CDR2 is YFSETQ in the germline V gene. The CDR3 region has the DNA TGCGCCAGCAGCTTTGAAGGTATCACCTACTACGAGCAGTACTTC. Translated, it gives CASSFEGITYYEQYF.

A few counts support this clonotype. V usage is TRBV20-1 and J usage is TRBJ2-1, with 11 bases aligning to TRBD2. The CDR3 sequence is 19 residues long. The germline CDR1 and CDR2 sequences are DFQATT and SNEGSKA (reference sequence). V was clipped by 3 bases and J by 4 bases; unmatched bases: 17. CDR3 in amino acids: CSASPLVGSGRAGYNEQFF. CDR3 nucleotides: TGCAGTGCTAGTCCCCTCGTGGGTAGCGGGAGGGCCGGGTACAATGAGCAGTTCTTC.